This T cell receptor beta chain appears in the sequencing data of a study of technical replicates of blood from a handful of donors. The CDR3 spans 12 residues. With 8 bases clipped from V and 6 bases from J, the junction kept 5 bases outside the gene matches. Per germline, CDR1 SGHNT and CDR2 YENEEA. The repertoire was sequenced with immunoSEQ multiplex PCR; TCRdb's copy has only in-frame clones and lacks some. Of about 12,000 clones listed, about 95% are singletons. The sequence came from a human donor in good health. The sequencing input was PBMCs. The J gene is TRBJ2-7, the V gene TRBV11-3; 9 bases agree with TRBD2. CDR3 sequence (DNA): TGTGCCAGCCAAGCGGGAGGTTCCGAGCAGTACTTC. It translates to CASQAGGSEQYF.